The rows below give T cell receptor beta chains drawn from one sample of a study of Ad26.COV2.S vaccination and SARS-CoV-2 variants. Clones were sequenced by immunoSEQ multiplex PCR, and TCRdb holds only the in-frame ones, with some missing. The data contain roughly 420,000 clones, approximately 88% of them singletons. The sequenced sample was peripheral blood, obtained in a trial of Ad26.COV2.S vaccine versus placebo. Receptors were obtained from a person aged 18-60 years who received the Ad26.COV2.S COVID-19 vaccine or a placebo. CDR3s include the opening cysteine and the closing phenylalanine or tryptophan. D genes are given only for firm matches. A clone size is listed for some rows: how often the clone was seen (once, few, many), or a class if it is expanded.

v_gene	d_gene	abundance	j_gene	CDR3nt	CDR3aa
TRBV7-3	.	once	TRBJ2-3	TGTGCCAGCAGCGCGACGGGATTTACAGATACGCAGTATTTT	CASSATGFTDTQYF
TRBV6-5	.	.	TRBJ1-3	TGTGCCAGCTCCAGGGAATCTGGAAACACCATATATTTT	CASSRESGNTIYF
TRBV5-6	.	.	TRBJ1-4	TGTGCCAGCAGCTTCGGGGCTAATGAAAAACTGTTTTTT	CASSFGANEKLFF
TRBV18	.	.	TRBJ1-1	TGTGCCAGCTCCCCCAGGGTCACTGAAGCTTTCTTT	CASSPRVTEAFF
TRBV24-1	.	.	TRBJ2-3	TGTGCCACCAGTGATCCACGTTATCGTACGCAGTATTTT	CATSDPRYRTQYF
TRBV7-6	.	.	TRBJ1-1	TGTGCCAGCAGCTTAGCTGGGCAGAACACTGAAGCTTTCTTT	CASSLAGQNTEAFF
TRBV5-4	.	.	TRBJ2-3	TGTGCCAGCAGCTTGGAGATGGGCACAGATACGCAGTATTTT	CASSLEMGTDTQYF
TRBV6-2/TRBV6-3	.	.	TRBJ2-3	TGTGCCAGCAGTTACGGCCCCCCCCACACAGATACGCAGTATTTT	CASSYGPPHTDTQYF
TRBV15	TRBD1	.	TRBJ1-2	TGTGCCACCCGATTAGACAGGGTTGTTCATGGCTACACCTTC	CATRLDRVVHGYTF
TRBV14	.	once	TRBJ2-7	TGTGCCAGCAGCCCACGGGGGCCCTACGAGCAGTACTTC	CASSPRGPYEQYF
TRBV4-3	.	.	TRBJ1-2	TGCGCCAGCAGCCAAGAAGATAGCGGGGAGGAAGGCTACACCTTC	CASSQEDSGEEGYTF
TRBV24-1	.	.	TRBJ1-3	TGTGCCACCAGTGATTCGGGACCTGGAAACACCATATATTTT	CATSDSGPGNTIYF
TRBV7-8	TRBD1	.	TRBJ2-7	TGTGCCAGCAGCTTAGGGCCGACAGGGGTCTACGAGCAGTACTTC	CASSLGPTGVYEQYF
TRBV19	.	.	TRBJ2-6	TGTGCCAGTAGTATAGCTCCCCCCCAGAGCTCTGGGGCCAACGTCCTGACTTTC	CASSIAPPQSSGANVLTF
TRBV11-3	.	.	TRBJ1-5	TGTGCCAGCAGACACAGGGACGACCAGCCCCAGCATTTT	CASRHRDDQPQHF